This is a list of T cell receptor beta chains from one sample in a study of technical replicates of blood from several donors. Method: immunoSEQ multiplex PCR; TCRdb's copy keeps in-frame clones and lacks some. The table includes under 90,000 clones, just under 95% detected once. Sample: T cells isolated from PBMCs. All receptors come from a human donor in good health. Both conserved end residues are trimmed from each CDR3. A D gene is named only where the DNA matches it firmly. The listing skips clone size in some rows; elsewhere it reads once, few, many or a size class.

>TRBV11-3|NA|NA|TRBJ2-2
ASSFDRSTGELF
>TRBV15|NA|NA|TRBJ2-7
ATSRDTGTSYEQY
>TRBV27|NA|TRBD1|TRBJ1-5
ASSLLWQGAGNQPQH
>TRBV15|NA|TRBD2|TRBJ2-1
ATSASSGSGYNEQF
>TRBV7-9|NA|NA|TRBJ1-6
ASTYTSDRAGNSPLH
>TRBV29-1|NA|TRBD1|TRBJ2-1
SAAGDRAYNEQF
>TRBV5-1|NA|TRBD1|TRBJ2-6
ASRSVTQTGLVGANVLT
>TRBV15|NA|TRBD2|TRBJ2-7
ATSDTSGGTYEQY
>TRBV7-9|once|NA|TRBJ1-6
ASSSGWNSPLH
>TRBV9|NA|TRBD2|TRBJ2-5
ASSKSGGQETQY
>TRBV7-9|NA|TRBD1|TRBJ2-1
ASSTKGAPYNEQF
>TRBV7-9|NA|NA|TRBJ1-4
ASSLVWGGEKLF
>TRBV4-1|NA|NA|TRBJ1-4
ASSQVTEINEKLF
>TRBV16|NA|NA|TRBJ2-1
ASSQYKANEQF
>TRBV9|NA|TRBD2|TRBJ2-7
ASSIGGGGTVYEQY
>TRBV19|NA|NA|TRBJ2-1
ASSSGWTGEQF
>TRBV30|NA|NA|TRBJ1-1
AWSVRGFPEAF
>TRBV6-5|NA|NA|TRBJ2-7
ATTAGSSYEQY
>TRBV28|NA|TRBD1|TRBJ2-7
ASSLWGTAKTYEQY
>TRBV30|NA|TRBD1|TRBJ2-3
AWRSLGGADTQY
>TRBV27|NA|NA|TRBJ2-7
ASSPLPHRISYEQY
>TRBV5-4|NA|NA|TRBJ2-2
ASSLWGGGSENTGELF
>TRBV19|NA|TRBD1|TRBJ1-1
ASTRTGITEAF
>TRBV18|NA|NA|TRBJ2-7
ASSPLDSYEQY
>TRBV29-1|NA|NA|TRBJ2-3
SVEGTSGADTQY
>TRBV12-5|NA|TRBD2|TRBJ2-1
ASGFLAGGGHNEQF
>TRBV6-1|NA|NA|TRBJ1-5
ASSEARSGFRPQH
>TRBV6-1|NA|TRBD1|TRBJ1-1
ASEVLRGLEAF